One and the same sample provided the 20 T cell receptor beta chains below, sequenced in a study of T-cell memory formation after mild COVID-19 (dated by TCRdb to the early 2020s). Library preparation employed 5' RACE. The sample was run on an Illumina NovaSeq 6000. The raw public reads went through TCRdb reprocessing: fastp at Q25, MiXCR clone calling, in-frame beta chains kept. Entries are consolidated by CDR3 protein sequence, retaining the most common genes and DNA. This sample comprises over 70,000 distinct CDR3 sequences, roughly 16% of them detected only once. Roughly two fifths of the sample rests with the top ten. The sequenced sample was PBMCs or a T cell subset sorted from them (not recorded which). The source of these receptors is a man younger than 35 who had mild COVID-19 (a few samples of this study predate the infection). The sample titles of this study are shuffled in the database, so cell type and time point are left out; the donor was told from shared clones.

V is TRBV11-2 and J is TRBJ2-2; D is possibly TRBD1 (5 bases). The V gene's germline CDR1 is SGHAT and CDR2 FQNNGV. V was cut by 1 base and J by 0 bases, with 21 bases left in between. CDR3 size: 20 residues. CDR3 in amino acids: CASSLGPYTIDSSNTGELFF. Here the CDR3 DNA reads TGTGCCAGCAGCTTAGGCCCTTACACTATTGACAGCTCGAACACCGGGGAGCTGTTTTTT.

This clonotype was observed a few times. The gene calls are TRBV6-5 and TRBJ1-1; no clear D. The CDR3 consists of 13 residues. Germline V gives CDR1 MNHEY, CDR2 SVGAGI. V was cut by 0 bases and J by 6 bases, with 8 bases left in between. In DNA, the CDR3 is TGTGCCAGCAGTTACTCAGAGGGCTCTGAAGCTTTCTTT. It encodes CASSYSEGSEAFF.

This clonotype was detected a few times. The chain links TRBV18 to TRBJ2-3; tentative D call: TRBD2 (5 bases). CDR1 is KGHSH, CDR2 LQKENI, per germline. CDR3 size: 14 residues. Trimming took off 3 bases at V and 5 bases at J, with 12 bases between the two ends. For the CDR3, the DNA is TGTGCCAGCTCACCCGGAGTCGGGGAAGATACGCAGTATTTT. This gives the protein CASSPGVGEDTQYF.

The chain carries TRBV7-9 and TRBJ2-2; D is uncertain. The CDR3 runs to 15 residues. Trimming left V 0 bases short and J 5 bases short, with 10 bases between. Germline V gene sequence: CDR1 SEHNR, CDR2 FQNEAQ (reference sequence). CDR3 region: CASSLARTTTGELFF. For the CDR3, the DNA is TGTGCCAGCAGCTTAGCTCGTACGACGACCGGGGAGCTGTTTTTT.

The rearrangement joins TRBV7-9 to TRBJ1-5; no clear D gene. Germline V CDR1 and CDR2: SEHNR, FQNEAQ (reference sequence). V was trimmed by 5 bases and J by 4 bases, leaving 21 bases between them. This CDR3 contains 17 residues. In nucleotides, the CDR3 is TGTGCCAGCAGCGAAACCGCGGACGGCTATAATAATCAGCCCCAGCATTTT. Its translation is CASSETADGYNNQPQHF.

The V call is TRBV6-5, the J call TRBJ2-5; the D gene is possibly TRBD2 (6 bases). The CDR3 contains 14 residues. CDR1 is MNHEY, CDR2 SVGAGI, per germline. With 2 bases removed from V and 2 bases from J, the gap between germline ends came to 9 bases. CDR3 DNA sequence: TGTGCCAGCAGTTACGGAGGGACTCAAGAGACCCAGTACTTC. Amino acids: CASSYGGTQETQYF.

The chain employs TRBV3-1 and TRBJ1-4; D possibly corresponds to TRBD1 (6 bases). The CDR3 covers 16 residues. CDR1 and CDR2 (germline): LGHDT, YNNKEL (reference sequence). Between the trimmed V and J ends, which lost 6 bases and 5 bases, there was a span of 19 bases. CDR3 nucleotide sequence: TGTGCCAGCAGAAAAGAGAGGGGGGCGGCGAATGAAAAACTGTTTTTT. Its protein is CASRKERGAANEKLFF.

V is TRBV27 and J is TRBJ2-3; D is unresolved. Between the trimmed V and J ends, which lost 10 bases and 0 bases, there was a span of 14 bases. The CDR3 spans 14 residues. The germline CDR1 and CDR2 sequences are MNHEY and SMNVEV (reference sequence). CDR3 region: CATSLADSTDTQYF. The CDR3 DNA follows: TGTGCCACATCTCTGGCGGATAGCACAGATACGCAGTATTTT.

The rearrangement uses TRBV5-5 and TRBJ1-2; a possible D gene is TRBD1 (5 bases). The length of the CDR3 is 16 residues. The germline V gene has CDR1 SGHKS and CDR2 YYEKEE (reference sequence). V was clipped by 2 bases and J by 3 bases, with 17 bases between them. CDR3 in DNA: TGTGCCAGCAGCTTTATAGGTTTGGGGCAGGACTATGGCTACACCTTC. As protein: CASSFIGLGQDYGYTF.

This chain links TRBV6-5 with TRBJ1-2; D might be TRBD1 (6 bases). Trimming pared 4 bases from V and 2 bases from J, leaving 14 bases between. Germline V lookup: CDR1 MNHEY, CDR2 SVGAGI. CDR3 size: 15 residues. This CDR3 reads CASSFNRDLNYGYTF. DNA for the CDR3: TGTGCCAGCAGTTTCAACAGGGACCTAAACTATGGCTACACCTTC.

In its sample, this clonotype was seen many times. The chain uses TRBV20-1 and TRBJ2-1, with 8 bases fitting TRBD1. Trimming at V came to 2 bases and at J to 4 bases, leaving 7 bases not matched to a gene. The CDR3 consists of 15 residues. Germline loops: CDR1 DFQATT, CDR2 SNEGSKA (reference sequence). CDR3 bases: TGCAGTGCTAGATCACCGGGACAGGCATACAATGAGCAGTTCTTC. The encoded protein is CSARSPGQAYNEQFF.

In its sample, this clonotype was seen many times. The V call is TRBV5-4, the J call TRBJ2-4; D is perhaps TRBD1 or TRBD2 (5 bases each). Germline V gene sequence: CDR1 SGHNT, CDR2 YYREEE (reference sequence). The CDR3 spans 15 residues. V gave up 1 base and J gave up 4 bases, with 12 bases separating them. The CDR3 bases are TGTGCCAGCAGCTTGAGAGGGGATGGGAAAAACATTCAGTACTTC. This gives the protein CASSLRGDGKNIQYF.

The rearrangement links TRBV7-8 to TRBJ2-5, with D possibly TRBD1 on 5 matching bases. CDR1 is SGHVS and CDR2 is FQNEAQ in the germline V gene. Trimming stripped 7 bases from V and 2 bases from J, with 14 bases between. This CDR3 has 14 amino acids. For the CDR3, the DNA is TGTGCCAGCATCTCGACAGACGCTCAAGAGACCCAGTACTTC. Residues: CASISTDAQETQYF.

The chain employs TRBV5-1 and TRBJ2-6, with D unresolved. The CDR3 consists of 15 residues. Germline V gene data show CDR1 as SGHRS and CDR2 as YFSETQ. The V end lost 0 bases, the J end lost 0 bases, and 4 bases lay between the germline ends. CDR3 bases: TGCGCCAGCAGCTTGGACGGCTCTGGGGCCAACGTCCTGACTTTC. This codes for CASSLDGSGANVLTF.

This clonotype showed up many times. The chain carries TRBV20-1 and TRBJ2-2, with 7 bases lining up with TRBD1. Trimming at V came to 0 bases and at J to 7 bases, leaving 5 bases not matched to a gene. Germline lookup yields CDR1 DFQATT and CDR2 SNEGSKA (reference sequence). The CDR3 is made up of 14 amino acids. Here the CDR3 DNA reads TGCAGTGCTAGAGAAGGACAGGACAGCGGGGAGCTGTTTTTT. It is translated as CSAREGQDSGELFF.

In this sample, this clonotype turned up a few times. V and J are TRBV4-1 and TRBJ2-1, with TRBD2 matching 7 bases. V shed 4 bases, J shed 7 bases, and the junction held 19 bases outside the gene matches. Germline CDR1 and CDR2: MGHRA and YSYEKL. The CDR3 covers 18 residues. The CDR3: CASSPHGVAGEKGNEQFF. CDR3 coding DNA: TGCGCCAGCAGCCCACACGGGGTGGCGGGGGAAAAGGGGAATGAGCAGTTCTTC.

This clonotype has just a few counts. The V call is TRBV19, the J call TRBJ2-3, with TRBD1 identical over 7 bases. Losses at the gene ends were 3 bases for V and 14 bases for J; bases not matched to a gene: 11. This CDR3 has 13 residues. Germline V lookup: CDR1 LNHDA, CDR2 SQIVND (reference sequence). CDR3 protein: CASSMGTGTESYF. In DNA, the CDR3 is TGTGCCAGTAGTATGGGGACCGGGACAGAGTCGTATTTT.

This clonotype showed up just a few times. The V gene is TRBV4-3, the J gene TRBJ2-1, with 7 positions matching TRBD1. Trimming took 0 bases from V and 2 from J; bases not matched to a gene: 7. From germline, CDR1 is LGHNA and CDR2 YSLEER. The CDR3 sequence is 17 residues long. CDR3 sequence: CASSQESRDSTYNEQFF. In DNA form, the CDR3 reads TGCGCCAGCAGCCAAGAAAGCCGGGACAGCACCTACAATGAGCAGTTCTTC.

This clonotype showed up just a few times. The chain is built from TRBV4-1 and TRBJ2-2; no clear D. Germline V CDR1 and CDR2: MGHRA, YSYEKL. The CDR3 has 14 residues. The V gene lost 0 bases and the J gene lost 7 bases, with 9 bases spanning the gap. This chain's CDR3 is CASSQDTLGGELFF. Here the CDR3 DNA reads TGCGCCAGCAGCCAAGATACCCTCGGCGGGGAGCTGTTTTTT.

In this sample, this clonotype turned up many times. This CDR3 is CSGGTTGELFF. The CDR3 DNA reads as TGCAGCGGGGGGACCACCGGGGAGCTGTTTTTT. The chain joins TRBV29-1 to TRBJ2-2; D might be TRBD1 or TRBD2, each matching 5 bases. Germline V gene sequence: CDR1 SQVTM, CDR2 ANQGSEA. The CDR3 contains 11 residues. With 7 bases removed from V and 4 bases from J, the gap between germline ends came to 7 bases.